Given below is one TCR beta chain in context. Its antigen is not identified. This sample stems from a study of T cells expressing NK-cell markers. Study-wide findings and caveats: Clarity on HCMV specificity was lacking for the expanded NKG2C+ T cell clones.

Germline lookup yields CDR1 SGHTA and CDR2 FQGTGA. The CDR3 is 15 amino acids. TCRdb reanalyzed the 5' RACE reads, giving one entry per CDR3 protein sequence and no DNA. In all, the sample yields roughly 380,000 distinct CDR3 sequences. The chain combines TRBV7-3 with TRBJ2-6. The origin of this receptor is a man between 18 and 69 years old in good health. The sequencing sample was made of blood T cells: a sorted CD56 or NKG2C T cell subset, CD4+ or CD8+ T cells, or bulk PBMC T cells (not recorded which). CDR3 sequence reads: CASSPGVSGANVLTF.